These T cell receptor beta chains were read from a single sample in a study of T cell changes during pregnancy in multiple sclerosis. Profiled with immunoSEQ multiplex PCR; TCRdb holds only in-frame clones, not every one. The table includes under 65,000 clones, 92% detected once. This material consisted of CD4+ T cells from peripheral blood mononuclear cells, taken after pregnancy. These receptors were collected from a female donor with multiple sclerosis, enrolled in a pregnancy study. Both conserved end residues are part of each CDR3. D genes are given only for firm matches. Clone size appears in some rows only: once, few, many, or a class for an expanded clone.

CDR3 length,clone size,V gene,D gene,J gene,CDR3 protein,CDR3 DNA
15,-,TRBV6-5,-,TRBJ2-7,CASSYGPGLPYEQYF,TGTGCCAGCAGTTACGGCCCCGGGTTACCCTACGAGCAGTACTTC
14,-,TRBV7-2,-,TRBJ1-1,CASSPGRGNTEAFF,TGTGCCAGCAGCCCAGGTAGGGGGAACACTGAAGCTTTCTTT
13,-,TRBV7-8,TRBD1,TRBJ2-7,CASSRDRVDEQYF,TGTGCCAGCAGCCGGGACAGGGTAGACGAGCAGTACTTC
13,-,TRBV4-1,-,TRBJ1-2,CASHARGSGGYTF,TGCGCCAGCCATGCCCGGGGTTCGGGGGGCTACACCTTC
16,-,TRBV5-4,TRBD2,TRBJ2-1,CASSPERHRGGDEQFF,TGTGCCAGCAGCCCCGAGCGACACCGGGGAGGGGATGAGCAGTTCTTC
15,-,TRBV4-3,-,TRBJ1-4,CASSRQTATNEKLFF,TGCGCCAGCAGCCGTCAGACAGCAACTAATGAAAAACTGTTTTTT
13,-,TRBV4-3,-,TRBJ1-1,CASSQDPGTEAFF,TGCGCCAGCAGCCAAGATCCGGGCACTGAAGCTTTCTTT
14,-,TRBV28,-,TRBJ1-1,CASSFRTSWTEAFF,TGTGCCAGCAGTTTTAGGACTTCATGGACTGAAGCTTTCTTT
14,-,TRBV7-9,TRBD1,TRBJ2-1,CASSLDRLENEQFF,TGTGCCAGCAGCCTGGACAGGTTAGAAAATGAGCAGTTCTTC
15,-,TRBV5-4,-,TRBJ2-7,CASSGYDGRGYEQYF,TGTGCCAGCAGTGGCTATGATGGCCGGGGCTACGAGCAGTACTTC
15,-,TRBV7-8,TRBD1,TRBJ1-4,CASSSSGGRAEKLFF,TGTGCCAGCAGCTCTTCAGGGGGTCGGGCTGAAAAACTGTTTTTT
14,-,TRBV6-6,-,TRBJ2-7,CASSSIRGAHEQYF,TGTGCCAGCAGTTCGATCAGGGGAGCGCACGAGCAGTACTTC
15,-,TRBV5-6,TRBD2,TRBJ2-7,CASSSTSGVSYEQYF,TGTGCCAGCAGCTCGACTAGCGGGGTTTCCTACGAGCAGTACTTC
15,-,TRBV6-1,TRBD2,TRBJ2-3,CASSESGGSADTQYF,TGTGCCAGCAGTGAGAGCGGGGGGAGCGCAGATACGCAGTATTTT
14,-,TRBV6-5,-,TRBJ1-1,CASSYSGTKMGAFF,TGTGCCAGCAGTTACTCCGGGACAAAAATGGGAGCTTTCTTT
15,-,TRBV7-2,-,TRBJ2-7,CASSPRRRGSYEQYF,TGTGCCAGCAGTCCAAGACGGAGGGGCTCCTACGAGCAGTACTTC
13,-,TRBV9,TRBD2,TRBJ2-7,CASSVGLAGEQYF,TGTGCCAGCAGCGTCGGACTAGCGGGCGAGCAGTACTTC
15,-,TRBV5-6,TRBD1,TRBJ2-1,CASSFDRTGSNEQFF,TGTGCCAGCAGCTTTGACAGGACAGGGTCCAATGAGCAGTTCTTC
16,-,TRBV5-5,TRBD1,TRBJ2-2,CASSLATGATTGELFF,TGTGCCAGCAGCTTGGCGACAGGGGCGACCACCGGGGAGCTGTTTTTT
15,-,TRBV7-6,-,TRBJ1-6,CASSLFPGGGSPLHF,TGTGCCAGCAGCTTATTTCCGGGTGGTGGTTCACCCCTCCACTTT
14,-,TRBV2,-,TRBJ1-5,CASQDTYSNQPQHF,TGTGCCAGTCAAGACACTTATAGCAATCAGCCCCAGCATTTT
12,once,TRBV15,-,TRBJ2-7,CATGEGTYEQYF,TGTGCCACCGGCGAGGGTACCTACGAGCAGTACTTC
15,-,TRBV9,TRBD2,TRBJ2-5,CASSVAPSGGQTQYF,TGTGCCAGCAGCGTAGCCCCTAGCGGGGGACAGACCCAGTACTTC
14,-,TRBV2,TRBD2,TRBJ2-5,CASRAGGALETQYF,TGTGCCAGCAGGGCCGGGGGGGCGTTGGAGACCCAGTACTTC
15,-,TRBV10-1,TRBD1,TRBJ2-6,CASRGDSSGANVLTF,TGCGCCAGCAGGGGGGACAGCTCTGGGGCCAACGTCCTGACTTTC
12,once,TRBV27,TRBD1,TRBJ2-7,CASSSHRDSLIF,TGTGCCAGCAGTTCCCATCGGGACAGTTTGATCTTC
17,once,TRBV7-2,TRBD2,TRBJ2-1,CASSLVPAGGSGGEQFF,TGTGCCAGCAGCTTAGTTCCAGCGGGGGGGTCGGGTGGTGAGCAGTTCTTC
15,-,TRBV10-3,TRBD1,TRBJ1-1,CAIDPTGALNTEAFF,TGTGCCATTGATCCGACAGGGGCTTTGAACACTGAAGCTTTCTTT